This record concerns one T cell receptor beta chain sequence. Sequencing was performed with immunoSEQ multiplex PCR; in TCRdb, only in-frame clones are kept and a portion is missing. Of 90,000 to 95,000 clones listed, around four fifths were seen once; the top ten hold around 20%. This entry belongs to a study of control samples from healthy donors and cancer patients. From germline, CDR1 is KGHSH and CDR2 LQKENI. The CDR3 runs to 13 residues. The trim removed 5 bases at V and 7 bases at J, leaving 3 bases unmatched. The sequence was obtained from a man aged 25-45 years in good health. What was sequenced was blood. The chain combines TRBV18 with TRBJ2-1; 9 nucleotides match TRBD1. CDR3 nucleotides: TGTGCCAGCTCAAGGGGACAGGGTAATGAGCAGTTCTTC. Amino acid sequence: CASSRGQGNEQFF.